The next 15 T cell receptor beta chains were all read from a single sample in a study of blood T cell repertoires in COVID-19 (dated by TCRdb to the early 2020s). The method was the immunoSEQ multiplex PCR assay. TCRdb's version of the immuneACCESS table is confined to in-frame rearrangements and falls short of the full clone set. An unresolved V gene accounts for under half of the shortfall where checked; the remainder is of unknown origin. Here the sample has a few hundred thousand clones; about 83% occur a single time. The ten largest account for approximately 2.9% of the sample. Sequencing input: peripheral blood. The source is a man in his fifties or sixties with active or convalescent COVID-19.

The chain couples TRBV19 to TRBJ2-7, with TRBD1 matching over 11 bases. This CDR3 region has 14 residues. CDR1 LNHDA and CDR2 SQIVND come from the germline V gene (reference sequence). V shed 8 bases, J shed 5 bases, and the junction held 8 bases outside the gene matches. CDR3 bases: TGTGCCAGTCGGGACAGGGGGGTGGAGAACGAGCAGTACTTC. It is translated as CASRDRGVENEQYF.

CDR3 loop: CASSLGQGPATNEKLFF. DNA of the CDR3: TGTGCCAGCAGCTTAGGTCAGGGGCCGGCAACTAATGAAAAACTGTTTTTT. This chain links TRBV7-6 with TRBJ1-4, with D possibly matching TRBD1 (6 bases). This CDR3 spans 17 amino acids. The V end was cut by 1 base, the J end by 0 bases, with 12 bases between. From germline, CDR1 is SGHVS and CDR2 FNYEAQ.

The V and J genes are TRBV5-4 and TRBJ2-2, with 8 bases matching TRBD2. Germline CDR1 reads SGHNT; CDR2 reads YYREEE (reference sequence). V lost 3 bases to trimming and J lost 0 bases; unmatched junction nucleotides: 4. The CDR3 is 16 residues long. The CDR3 spells CASSSGGQSNTGELFF. The CDR3 DNA reads as TGTGCCAGCAGCTCGGGGGGGCAGTCGAACACCGGGGAGCTGTTTTTT. Full variable domain (missing parts from reference TRBV5-4 and TRBJ2-2): ETGVTQSPTHLIKTRGQQVTLRCSSQSGHNTVSWYQQALGQGPQFIFQYYREEENGRGNFPPRFSGLQFPNYSSELNVNALELDDSALYLCASSSGGQSNTGELFFGEGSRLTVL.

The chain couples TRBV11-2 to TRBJ2-1; 9 positions match TRBD1. V shed 3 bases, J shed 4 bases, and the junction held 4 bases outside the gene matches. The CDR3 is made up of 15 amino acids. Looked up from germline, CDR1 is SGHAT and CDR2 is FQNNGV. CDR3 in amino acids: CASSLGQGSYNEQFF. In nucleotides, the CDR3 is TGTGCCAGCAGCTTGGGACAGGGCTCATACAATGAGCAGTTCTTC.

The chain joins TRBV28 to TRBJ1-5; D unresolved. Between the trimmed V and J ends, which lost 2 bases and 9 bases, there was a span of 14 bases. Germline V CDR1 and CDR2: MDHEN, SYDVKM. This CDR3 has 14 amino acids. CDR3 nucleotides: TGTGCCAGCAGTTTAAGACGGGTGGTGGGGCCCCAGCATTTT. Translating gives CASSLRRVVGPQHF. Supplemented by reference TRBV28 and TRBJ1-5, the full variable domain reads DVKVTQSSRYLVKRTGEKVFLECVQDMDHENMFWYRQDPGLGLRLIYFSYDVKMKEKGDIPEGYSVSREKKERFSLILESASTNQTSMYLCASSLRRVVGPQHFGDGTRLSIL.

This clone has just a few counts. This chain links TRBV5-6 with TRBJ1-2; the D gene is possibly TRBD1 (6 bases). The CDR3 covers 15 residues. Trimming took off 0 bases at V and 6 bases at J, with 15 bases between the two ends. Per the germline V gene, CDR1 is SGHDT and CDR2 is YYEEEE. The CDR3 nucleotides are TGTGCCAGCAGCTTGGCCAGAGGGGGATGGAATGGCTACACCTTC. Residues: CASSLARGGWNGYTF.

The V gene is TRBV9, the J gene TRBJ1-2; tentatively, D is TRBD1 (6 bases). Between the trimmed V and J ends, which lost 0 bases and 0 bases, there was a span of 6 bases. CDR3 size: 14 residues. The germline CDR1 and CDR2 sequences are SGDLS and YYNGEE. This chain's CDR3 is CASSVGTANYGYTF. CDR3 nucleotides: TGTGCCAGCAGCGTAGGGACAGCTAACTATGGCTACACCTTC.

The rearrangement uses TRBV6-2 or TRBV6-3 and TRBJ1-2; 8 bases are shared with TRBD1. The CDR3 runs 18 residues. CDR1 MNHEY and CDR2 SVGEGT come from the germline V gene. V trimming: 2 bases; J trimming: 2 bases; junction bases outside the gene matches: 13. CDR3 loop: CASSYAGQGRTLNYGYTF. The CDR3 DNA reads TGTGCCAGCAGTTACGCCGGACAGGGAAGGACGTTGAACTATGGCTACACCTTC.

The chain combines TRBV7-9 with TRBJ2-7, with 8 bases aligning to TRBD2. Trimming removed 4 bases from V and 5 bases from J; junction bases left unmatched: 10. The CDR3 covers 15 residues. From germline, CDR1 is SEHNR and CDR2 FQNEAQ (reference sequence). CDR3 sequence reads: CASSSYRREEHEQYF. The DNA of the CDR3 is TGTGCCAGCAGCTCCTACCGGCGGGAGGAGCACGAGCAGTACTTC. The full variable domain, rest sourced from reference TRBV7-9 and TRBJ2-7, is DTGVSQNPRHKITKRGQNVTFRCDPISEHNRLYWYRQTLGQGPEFLTYFQNEAQLEKSRLLSDRFSAERPKGSFSTLEIQRTEQGDSAMYLCASSSYRREEHEQYFGPGTRLTVT.

The V call is TRBV6-2 or TRBV6-3, the J call TRBJ2-5, with TRBD2 matching 7 bases. Trimming removed 4 bases from V and 4 bases from J; junction bases left unmatched: 18. The CDR3 is made up of 18 amino acids. The germline V gene encodes CDR1 MNHEY and CDR2 SVGEGT. The CDR3 is CASSSSGAHLSGSETQYF. In DNA form, the CDR3 reads TGTGCCAGCAGTTCGAGCGGGGCCCACCTCAGCGGGTCAGAGACCCAGTACTTC.

The CDR3 here is CASRTGASIYNEQFF. CDR3 sequence (DNA): TGTGCCAGTCGGACAGGGGCCAGTATCTACAATGAGCAGTTCTTC. The rearrangement uses TRBV19 and TRBJ2-1; 9 bases line up with TRBD1. This CDR3 region has 15 residues. Germline values: CDR1 LNHDA, CDR2 SQIVND (reference sequence). V lost 8 bases to trimming and J lost 3 bases; unmatched junction nucleotides: 8. The full variable domain, rest sourced from reference TRBV19 and TRBJ2-1, is DGGITQSPKYLFRKEGQNVTLSCEQNLNHDAMYWYRQDPGQGLRLIYYSQIVNDFQKGDIAEGYSVSREKKESFPLTVTSAQKNPTAFYLCASRTGASIYNEQFFGPGTRLTVL.

The chain couples TRBV14 to TRBJ1-1; D not certain. Germline CDR1 is SGHDN and CDR2 is FVKESK. V was trimmed by 4 bases and J by 4 bases, leaving 13 bases between them. This CDR3 region has 14 residues. Here the CDR3 reads CASSRRLGGTEAFF. As DNA, the CDR3 is TGTGCCAGCAGCCGGCGGTTGGGTGGCACTGAAGCTTTCTTT.

The count of this clone is one. The chain has TRBV7-8 and TRBJ2-3, with TRBD2 matching 10 bases. This CDR3 comprises 17 residues. Germline CDR1 SGHVS, CDR2 FQNEAQ. Trimming cost V 0 bases and J 6 bases; bases outside gene matches: 9. CDR3 DNA: TGTGCCAGCAGCTTAGCGCTCGGAGTAGCGGGAGGCGATACGCAGTATTTT. Protein product: CASSLALGVAGGDTQYF.

This clone occurred a few times. This chain connects TRBV3-1 (or the pseudogene TRBV3-2) to TRBJ2-7; D remains unclear. With 3 bases removed from V and 6 bases from J, the gap between germline ends came to 6 bases. The CDR3 runs 11 residues. Germline V gene lookup returns CDR1 LGHDT and CDR2 YNNKEL (reference sequence). The CDR3 is CASSQLFEQYF. The CDR3 coding sequence is TGTGCCAGCAGCCAGTTATTCGAGCAGTACTTC.

The chain has TRBV10-3 and TRBJ2-5; 10 bases match TRBD1. V was pared by 10 bases and J by 5 bases, with 16 bases of the junction left unmatched. This CDR3 has 16 amino acids. Germline V gives CDR1 ENHRY, CDR2 SYGVKD. The CDR3 DNA reads as TGTGCCACCGCCCCCCCCGGGACAGGGGATTGGGAGACCCAGTACTTC. Residues: CATAPPGTGDWETQYF.